This TCR beta chain comes out of a study of blood T cell repertoires in COVID-19. Only in-frame clones appear in the TCRdb table, and some are missing; sequencing was by immunoSEQ multiplex PCR. Here the sample spans hundreds of thousands of clones, around 87% being singletons. Membership in each cohort depended on participant-reported clinical history. The germline gives CDR1 MDHEN, CDR2 SYDVKM. The CDR3 covers 13 residues. V lost 2 bases and J 4 bases, leaving 8 bases between the germline ends. The specimen was PBMCs or T cells enriched from blood (not recorded which). This sequence originates from a woman younger than 45 with acute COVID-19. The chain employs TRBV28 and TRBJ1-2, with D perhaps TRBD1 (5 bases). This CDR3 reads CASSLAGGYGYTF. As DNA, the CDR3 is TGTGCCAGCAGTTTAGCCGGGGGCTATGGCTACACCTTC.